The text below deals with one T cell receptor beta chain. The sample comes from a study of blood T cell repertoires in COVID-19. As for the study in general: The origin of the acute and convalescent COVID-19 samples was the United States, Italy and Spain. T cells, B-cell-depleted T cells, or PBMCs supplied cDNA or gDNA.

Source study methods: How many nucleated cells were present was estimated from reference gene primer amplification. Here immunoSEQ multiplex PCR was the method, and the copy in TCRdb shows in-frame clones only, minus some. Clone size and the V and J calls come from that table; the DNA yielded D and trimming. The repertoire holds over 100,000 clones, with about 84% as singletons. CDR3 length equals 15 residues. V was pared by 2 bases and J by 9 bases, with 6 bases of the junction left unmatched. Germline V gene data show CDR1 as MNHEY and CDR2 as SMNVEV (reference sequence). The TCR originated in a woman aged 60-70 years with acute or convalescent COVID-19. V usage is TRBV27 and J usage is TRBJ2-1, with TRBD2 matching over 11 bases. Sequencing input: peripheral blood. The CDR3 bases are TGTGCCAGCAGTTTAAGGTCTAGCGGGGGGTTTGAGCAGTTCTTC. Protein product: CASSLRSSGGFEQFF.